Listed here are 20 T cell receptor beta chains from one sample, sequenced in a study of cytomegalovirus exposure and HLA in healthy donors. PCR involved 60 Vbeta and 13 Jbeta primers. Clones were read by immunoSEQ multiplex PCR, and TCRdb kept only the in-frame ones, dropping some. The table lists under 150,000 clones, roughly 82% of them singletons. The sequencing sample was made of PBMCs. These receptors all stem from a man aged 45 to 65 in good health and CMV-seronegative.

The V and J genes are TRBV19 and TRBJ2-5; D is perhaps TRBD1 (6 bases). The J call is uncertain, as TRBJ2-7 better fits the DNA end. This CDR3 comprises 13 residues. Germline V lookup: CDR1 LNHDA, CDR2 SQIVND (reference sequence). The CDR3 sequence: CASSMGRGNEQYF. DNA for the CDR3: TGTGCCAGTAGTATGGGCAGGGGCAACGAGCAGTACTTC.

The rearrangement uses TRBV5-1 and TRBJ1-1; D gene unclear. V was shortened by 4 bases and J by 0 bases, with 10 bases between the two germline ends. CDR3 size: 14 residues. Germline V gene sequence: CDR1 SGHRS, CDR2 YFSETQ. The CDR3 sequence is CASSRESMNTEAFF. In nucleotides, the CDR3 is TGCGCCAGCAGCAGGGAGTCCATGAACACTGAAGCTTTCTTT.

The genes are TRBV5-1 and TRBJ1-1; 10 bases fit TRBD1. Trimming removed 3 bases from V and 3 bases from J; junction bases left unmatched: 2. Germline V gene sequence: CDR1 SGHRS, CDR2 YFSETQ. The CDR3 runs to 14 residues. In nucleotides, the CDR3 is TGCGCCAGCAGCTACGACAGGGGGCACACTGAAGCTTTCTTT. Its protein product is CASSYDRGHTEAFF.

The count of this clone is one. This sequence joins TRBV7-2 and TRBJ1-5; TRBD1 matches 7 bases. Germline values: CDR1 SGHTA, CDR2 FQGNSA. V lost 3 bases and J lost 0; bases outside the gene matches: 2. The CDR3 totals 15 residues. CDR3 region: CASSFTGDSNQPQHF. The CDR3 nucleotides are TGTGCCAGCAGCTTCACAGGGGATAGCAATCAGCCCCAGCATTTT.

This clone has only a few counts. V is TRBV15 and J is TRBJ1-1, with 9 bases fitting TRBD1. Per the germline V gene, CDR1 is LNHNV and CDR2 is YYDKDF (reference sequence). The CDR3 is made up of 13 amino acids. V lost 6 bases to trimming and J lost 8 bases; unmatched junction nucleotides: 7. CDR3: CATSRDREPEAFF. The CDR3 nucleotides are TGTGCCACCAGTCGGGACAGGGAACCCGAAGCTTTCTTT.

This sequence joins TRBV6-6 and TRBJ1-1; no reliable D call. This CDR3 contains 14 residues. The V gene lost 4 bases and the J gene lost 0 bases, with 9 bases spanning the gap. The germline V gene has CDR1 MNHNY and CDR2 SVGAGI (reference sequence). The CDR3, as DNA: TGTGCCAGCAGTTTCCTGCTAGTGAACACTGAAGCTTTCTTT. It codes for CASSFLLVNTEAFF.

This chain connects TRBV19 to TRBJ1-5, with 7 nucleotides matching TRBD1. This CDR3 comprises 13 residues. V lost 6 bases to trimming and J lost 1 base; unmatched junction nucleotides: 0. Per the germline V gene, CDR1 is LNHDA and CDR2 is SQIVND (reference sequence). This CDR3 is CASRGQSNQPQHF. DNA of the CDR3: TGTGCCAGTAGGGGACAGAGCAATCAGCCCCAGCATTTT.

This rearrangement joins TRBV7-9 to TRBJ1-6; 11 bases match TRBD1. There are 16 residues in the CDR3. Germline V CDR1 and CDR2: SEHNR, FQNEAQ (reference sequence). Unmatched junction bases numbered 4, after V lost 0 bases and J lost 9 bases. The CDR3 DNA reads TGTGCCAGCAGCTTAGCATCCGGGACAGGGGGTTCACCCCTCCACTTT. This sequence encodes CASSLASGTGGSPLHF.

The chain recombines TRBV11-2 with TRBJ2-1; TRBD1 aligns across 7 bases. CDR3 length equals 15 residues. Germline V gives CDR1 SGHAT, CDR2 FQNNGV. V was clipped by 7 bases and J by 6 bases; unmatched bases: 12. The CDR3 bases are TGTGCCAGCACCCACATAGACAGGGTCGGCAATGAGCAGTTCTTC. Translated: CASTHIDRVGNEQFF.

The V gene is TRBV7-9, the J gene TRBJ2-1; 7 nucleotides agree with TRBD2. The V segment lost 4 bases and the J segment 6 bases; nucleotides outside the gene matches: 12. The CDR3 runs 16 residues. The germline CDR1 and CDR2 sequences are SEHNR and FQNEAQ (reference sequence). The CDR3 loop is CASSYDRGGVFNEQFF. The CDR3 DNA sequence: TGTGCCAGCAGCTACGACCGTGGGGGGGTCTTCAATGAGCAGTTCTTC.

The V gene is TRBV19, the J gene TRBJ2-7; 7 nucleotides agree with TRBD2. Per the germline V gene, CDR1 is LNHDA and CDR2 is SQIVND (reference sequence). The CDR3 has 14 residues. V lost 1 base and J lost 3; bases outside the gene matches: 3. CDR3 protein: CASSIVGGFYEQYF. The DNA of the CDR3 is TGTGCCAGTAGTATAGTCGGGGGGTTCTACGAGCAGTACTTC.

The chain uses TRBV7-6 and TRBJ2-5, with D possibly being TRBD2 (6 bases). Germline CDR1 is SGHVS and CDR2 is FNYEAQ. The ends were cut back, 3 bases at V and 5 bases at J, with 13 bases in the middle. CDR3 size: 14 residues. CDR3 residues: CASSFPGVLETQYF. The CDR3 nucleotides read TGTGCCAGCAGCTTCCCGGGGGTTCTGGAGACCCAGTACTTC.

J is TRBJ1-2 and V is TRBV9; D may be TRBD1 (5 bases). V was clipped by 2 bases and J by 6 bases, with 11 bases between them. The CDR3 spans 13 residues. Germline V gene data show CDR1 as SGDLS and CDR2 as YYNGEE. The CDR3 sequence: CASSVGTFDGYTF. As DNA, the CDR3 is TGTGCCAGCAGCGTCGGGACTTTCGATGGCTACACCTTC.

The J gene is TRBJ1-1, the V gene TRBV5-6; D call uncertain. The V end was cut by 0 bases, the J end by 1 base, with 7 bases between. The germline gives CDR1 SGHDT, CDR2 YYEEEE. The CDR3 contains 14 residues. The CDR3 DNA sequence: TGTGCCAGCAGCTTGGCCTGGGCGAACACTGAAGCTTTCTTT. Translating gives CASSLAWANTEAFF.

This chain links TRBV6-5 with TRBJ2-1, with 8 bases aligning to TRBD2. V dropped 5 bases and J dropped 3; count of bases not matched to a gene: 6. The CDR3 totals 15 residues. Germline V lookup: CDR1 MNHEY, CDR2 SVGAGI. CDR3 amino acids: CASSSGGGSYNEQFF. For the CDR3, the DNA is TGTGCCAGCAGTAGCGGGGGAGGGAGCTACAATGAGCAGTTCTTC.

The gene calls are TRBV6-5 and TRBJ2-7; 7 nucleotides match TRBD2. The CDR3 is 14 amino acids. Germline V gives CDR1 MNHEY, CDR2 SVGAGI. J gave up 3 bases and V 7 bases, and 9 bases lay outside the gene matches. Here the CDR3 reads CASTHRGGGYEQYF. The CDR3 coding sequence is TGTGCCAGCACCCACCGGGGCGGGGGCTACGAGCAGTACTTC.

V gene TRBV7-9 combines with J gene TRBJ1-2, with a possible D match to TRBD1 (5 bases). Germline V gene sequence: CDR1 SEHNR, CDR2 FQNEAQ (reference sequence). This CDR3 contains 16 residues. Trimming removed 5 bases from V and 3 bases from J, with 19 bases in between. CDR3 in DNA: TGTGCCAGCAGCCCTCCCCTGGGGCGTTCGGACTATGGCTACACCTTC. This sequence encodes CASSPPLGRSDYGYTF. Full variable domain (missing parts from reference TRBV7-9 and TRBJ1-2): DTGVSQNPRHKITKRGQNVTFRCDPISEHNRLYWYRQTLGQGPEFLTYFQNEAQLEKSRLLSDRFSAERPKGSFSTLEIQRTEQGDSAMYLCASSPPLGRSDYGYTFGSGTRLTVV.

This chain uses TRBV11-3 with TRBJ2-1; 9 bases fit TRBD2. This CDR3 has 14 amino acids. Germline CDR1 and CDR2: SGHNT and YENEEA. V was clipped by 4 bases and J by 8 bases; unmatched bases: 6. The CDR3 DNA reads as TGTGCCAGCAGCTGGAGCGGGGGGACCCATGAGCAGTTCTTC. Its translation: CASSWSGGTHEQFF.

This clone was found a few times. This chain uses TRBV27 with TRBJ1-1, with 7 bases identical to TRBD1. V lost 4 bases to trimming and J lost 2 bases; unmatched junction nucleotides: 13. Germline V gene data show CDR1 as MNHEY and CDR2 as SMNVEV (reference sequence). The CDR3 is 17 amino acids. The CDR3 nucleotides read TGTGCCAGCAGTTCCCCATACGAGACAGGGAGAAACACTGAAGCTTTCTTT. This codes for CASSSPYETGRNTEAFF.

This clone occurred a few times. In the same sample, other DNA sequences code for this CDR3. The chain is built from TRBV2 and TRBJ1-1; D gene ambiguous. CDR3 length equals 15 residues. Trimming removed 0 bases from V and 1 base from J, with 9 bases in between. Per the germline V gene, CDR1 is SNHLY and CDR2 is FYNNEI. CDR3 nucleotides: TGTGCCAGCAGTGAAGCAAACAGACCGAACACTGAAGCTTTCTTT. Translated: CASSEANRPNTEAFF.